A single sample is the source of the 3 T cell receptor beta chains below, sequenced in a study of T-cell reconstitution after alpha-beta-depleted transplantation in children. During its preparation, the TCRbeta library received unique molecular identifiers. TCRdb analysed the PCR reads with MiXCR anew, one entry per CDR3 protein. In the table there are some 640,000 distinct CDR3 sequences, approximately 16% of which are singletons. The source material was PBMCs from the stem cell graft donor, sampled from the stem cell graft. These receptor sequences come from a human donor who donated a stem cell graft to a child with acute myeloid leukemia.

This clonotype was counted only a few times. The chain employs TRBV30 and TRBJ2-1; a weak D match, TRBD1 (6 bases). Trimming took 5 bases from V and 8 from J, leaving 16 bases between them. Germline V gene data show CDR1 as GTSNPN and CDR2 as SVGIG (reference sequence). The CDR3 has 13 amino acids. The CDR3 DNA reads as TGTGCCTGGCTATTTACAGGGCTCGATGAGCAGTTCTTC. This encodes CAWLFTGLDEQFF.

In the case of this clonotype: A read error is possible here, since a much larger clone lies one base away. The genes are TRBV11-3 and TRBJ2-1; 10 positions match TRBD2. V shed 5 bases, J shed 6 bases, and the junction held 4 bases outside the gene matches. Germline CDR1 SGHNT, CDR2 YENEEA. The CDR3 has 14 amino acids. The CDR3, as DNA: TGTGCCAGCAGCCAAAGGACTAGCGGCAATGAGCAGTTCTTC. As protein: CASSQRTSGNEQFF.

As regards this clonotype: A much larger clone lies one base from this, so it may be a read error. CDR3: CASALGVADEQYF. The CDR3 DNA is TGTGCCAGCGCTCTTGGCGTAGCCGACGAGCAGTACTTC. The chain joins TRBV27 to TRBJ2-7; unclear D gene. Trimming removed 8 bases from V and 5 bases from J, with 16 bases in between. The CDR3 extends over 13 amino acids. Germline V CDR1 and CDR2: MNHEY, SMNVEV (reference sequence).